This TCR beta chain appears in the sequencing data of a study of T cell responses to AZD1222 COVID-19 vaccine. Study-level findings and limits: Baseline serology detected seropositivity in only five or six AZD1222 recipients. None of the repertoires were sampled until the peak T cell response had passed. Nearly half of spike-specific TCRs reportedly target unmutated variant regions.

Turning to this clone: Its antigen is unidentified.

Germline lookup yields CDR1 MNHEY and CDR2 SVGEGT. This CDR3 has 14 residues. The V end was cut by 1 base, the J end by 5 bases, with 11 bases between. Pooling of second doses given at about 4 or about 12 weeks was done. Data came from immunoSEQ multiplex PCR; TCRdb stores just in-frame clones and leaves some out. Among roughly 150,000 clones listed, about 92% were seen once. Sequenced here: peripheral blood, sampled 28 days after the second AZD1222 dose. The rearrangement joins TRBV6-2 or TRBV6-3 to TRBJ2-5; D call uncertain. The TCR was taken from an adult who received the AZD1222 COVID-19 vaccine. The CDR3, as DNA: TGTGCCAGCAGTTACTTGGGGTATTATGAGACCCAGTACTTC. This sequence encodes CASSYLGYYETQYF.